This entry lists 23 T cell receptor beta chains sequenced from one sample in a study of cytomegalovirus exposure and HLA in healthy donors (dated by TCRdb to 2016 to 2017). The method behind the library was the immunoSEQ multiplex PCR assay. For the multiplex PCR, a mixture combining 60 forward primers for TCR Vbeta segments and 13 reverse primers for TCR Jbeta segments was used. Not all clones reach the TCRdb copy of this immuneACCESS table, which keeps in-frame sequences only. Checked studies attribute under half of the gap to unresolved V genes and leave the rest unexplained. The sample table holds roughly 150,000 clones, of which more than 75% were seen once. The ten largest clones take up more than 1.4% of the sample. Sequenced sample: PBMCs. The origin of the receptors is a male donor in good health and CMV-seronegative.

Here the CDR3 reads CASRRRGSGSYEQYF. The DNA for the CDR3 is TGTGCCAGCAGACGCAGGGGAAGCGGATCCTACGAGCAGTACTTC. V and J are TRBV5-4 and TRBJ2-7, with TRBD1 as a possible D gene (6 bases). The germline V gene encodes CDR1 SGHNT and CDR2 YYREEE (reference sequence). V was shortened by 5 bases and J by 1 base, with 16 bases between the two germline ends. This CDR3 has 15 residues.

The chain couples TRBV28 to TRBJ1-4, with D tentatively TRBD1 (6 bases). The V gene's germline CDR1 is MDHEN and CDR2 SYDVKM. Deletions cut 5 bases from V and 7 bases from J, with 11 bases between. The CDR3 is 13 amino acids. CDR3: CASSITGTEKLFF. DNA of the CDR3: TGTGCCAGCAGTATAACAGGGACTGAAAAACTGTTTTTT.

In its sample, this clone was seen once. The chain links TRBV5-1 to TRBJ2-2; D unclear. Germline V CDR1 and CDR2: SGHRS, YFSETQ. The V end was cut by 1 base, the J end by 6 bases, with 13 bases between. The CDR3 length is 15 residues. The CDR3 DNA follows: TGCGCCAGCAGCTTGACCCCAGCGACTCCCGGGGAGCTGTTTTTT. Its translation is CASSLTPATPGELFF.

CDR3 loop: CAISAGTGEAFF. Here the CDR3 DNA reads TGTGCCATCAGCGCCGGGACAGGCGAAGCTTTCTTT. The V gene is TRBV10-3, the J gene TRBJ1-1; 8 bases match TRBD1. V dropped 6 bases and J dropped 8; count of bases not matched to a gene: 5. CDR1 and CDR2 (germline): ENHRY, SYGVKD. The CDR3 is 12 residues long.

The gene calls are TRBV10-3 and TRBJ1-2; TRBD1 is a possible D gene (6 bases). CDR1 ENHRY and CDR2 SYGVKD come from the germline V gene. This CDR3 is 14 amino acids long. Trimming stripped 10 bases from V and 3 bases from J, with 18 bases between. The CDR3 sequence: CASLAGTRDYGYTF. As DNA, the CDR3 is TGTGCCAGCTTGGCCGGGACACGGGACTATGGCTACACCTTC.

The genes are TRBV4-2 and TRBJ2-1, with D possibly being TRBD2 (7 bases). Germline lookup yields CDR1 LGHNA and CDR2 YNFKEQ. The CDR3 runs 16 residues. V was trimmed by 3 bases and J by 4 bases, leaving 16 bases between them. CDR3 coding DNA: TGTGCCAGCAGCCACCAAAGGGGGGGACCTTACAATGAGCAGTTCTTC. Translated: CASSHQRGGPYNEQFF.

The chain couples TRBV5-1 to TRBJ2-5; 11 bases match TRBD1. Germline assignment: CDR1 SGHRS and CDR2 YFSETQ. CDR3 size: 16 residues. V shed 4 bases and J 1 base; nucleotides not matched to a gene: 6. CDR3 DNA sequence: TGCGCCAGCAGCCTAGGGGGACAGGGGGTCCAAGAGACCCAGTACTTC. This translates into CASSLGGQGVQETQYF.

V usage is TRBV4-3 and J usage is TRBJ2-7; 9 bases map to TRBD1. The V gene end was trimmed by 4 bases and the J gene end by 3 bases; junction bases not matched to a gene: 7. This CDR3 spans 15 amino acids. Per the germline V gene, CDR1 is LGHNA and CDR2 is YSLEER. The CDR3 protein is CASSRSGTGIYEQYF. DNA for the CDR3: TGCGCCAGCAGCCGTTCCGGGACAGGGATCTACGAGCAGTACTTC.

This rearrangement joins TRBV20-1 to TRBJ2-2; no firm D call. CDR1 is DFQATT and CDR2 is SNEGSKA in the germline V gene (reference sequence). The CDR3 totals 11 residues. Trimming removed 6 bases at V and 0 bases at J, with 2 bases between. CDR3 residues: CSATNTGELFF. CDR3 nucleotides: TGCAGTGCCACGAACACCGGGGAGCTGTTTTTT.

This chain joins TRBV19 and TRBJ1-3; D remains ambiguous. Trimming removed 7 bases from V and 6 bases from J, with 7 bases in between. CDR3 length: 11 residues. CDR1 LNHDA and CDR2 SQIVND come from the germline V gene (reference sequence). The CDR3 is CASTTPNTIYF. The CDR3 region has the DNA TGTGCCAGTACCACTCCAAACACCATATATTTT.

The gene calls are TRBV7-2 and TRBJ1-2; 12 bases are a match to TRBD1. Losses at the gene ends were 6 bases for V and 8 bases for J; bases not matched to a gene: 13. The CDR3 has 16 residues. Germline assignment: CDR1 SGHTA and CDR2 FQGNSA. The CDR3 nucleotides are TGTGCCAGCAGTTCGGGACAGGGGGCGAGGATGGGCGGCTACACCTTC. Encoded protein: CASSSGQGARMGGYTF.

This clone has more than one count but fewer than ten. The rearrangement uses TRBV6-1 and TRBJ2-1; D perhaps matches TRBD2 (5 bases). The V end was cut by 0 bases, the J end by 10 bases, with 10 bases between. The CDR3 loop spans 13 amino acids. Germline-derived CDR1 and CDR2 are MNHNS and SASEGT. The CDR3 loop reads CASSEAGKREQFF. The CDR3 DNA reads TGTGCCAGCAGTGAAGCCGGCAAGCGGGAGCAGTTCTTC.

This clone has only a few counts. The CDR3 sequence: CASSRTGRNTIYF. CDR3 in DNA: TGTGCCAGCAGTCGGACAGGTCGAAACACCATATATTTT. The rearrangement joins TRBV6-5 to TRBJ1-3; 7 nucleotides line up with TRBD1. The CDR3 consists of 13 residues. The V gene end was trimmed by 5 bases and the J gene end by 5 bases; junction bases not matched to a gene: 3. Germline V gene lookup returns CDR1 MNHEY and CDR2 SVGAGI.

V and J are TRBV18 and TRBJ1-4; 7 nucleotides align to TRBD1. This CDR3 contains 15 residues. Trimming at V came to 2 bases and at J to 6 bases, leaving 6 bases not matched to a gene. The germline V gene encodes CDR1 KGHSH and CDR2 LQKENI. The CDR3 protein is CASSPTKQGDEKLFF. In DNA form, the CDR3 reads TGTGCCAGCTCACCAACCAAGCAGGGGGATGAAAAACTGTTTTTT.

V is TRBV2 and J is TRBJ1-2; D may be TRBD1 (5 bases). This CDR3 spans 15 amino acids. The V gene's germline CDR1 is SNHLY and CDR2 FYNNEI. V shed 5 bases and J shed 4 bases, with 17 bases lying between them. The CDR3 coding sequence is TGTGCCAGCAGTCCAGGGCAGGGCGGGGGCTATGGCTACACCTTC. Translating gives CASSPGQGGGYGYTF.

This chain links TRBV6-1 with TRBJ1-1; D is unresolved. This CDR3 has 12 residues. The V end was cut by 6 bases, the J end by 3 bases, with 8 bases between. Germline CDR1 reads MNHNS; CDR2 reads SASEGT. CDR3 nucleotide sequence: TGTGCCAGCAGATGGAGGGACACTGAAGCTTTCTTT. This encodes CASRWRDTEAFF.

J is TRBJ1-5 and V is TRBV6-5, with 8 bases lining up with TRBD1. The germline CDR1 and CDR2 sequences are MNHEY and SVGAGI. CDR3 length equals 13 residues. Trimming at V came to 6 bases and at J to 6 bases, leaving 4 bases not matched to a gene. CDR3 sequence: CASSLDRGQPQHF. The CDR3 nucleotides read TGTGCCAGCAGCCTCGACAGGGGTCAGCCCCAGCATTTT.

The J gene is TRBJ1-1, the V gene TRBV20-1; unclear D gene. Per germline, CDR1 DFQATT and CDR2 SNEGSKA (reference sequence). Trimming took 5 bases from V and 4 from J, leaving 8 bases between them. The CDR3 runs 11 residues. CDR3 sequence (DNA): TGCAGTGCTTGGTCTATCACTGAAGCTTTCTTT. Translation: CSAWSITEAFF.

The V call is TRBV11-2, the J call TRBJ2-7; D might be TRBD2 (6 bases). The CDR3 spans 12 residues. Per the germline V gene, CDR1 is SGHAT and CDR2 is FQNNGV. Trimming took off 1 base at V and 5 bases at J, with 6 bases between the two ends. The CDR3 coding sequence is TGTGCCAGCAGCTTAGGACTAGACGAGCAGTACTTC. Its translation: CASSLGLDEQYF.

This chain joins TRBV10-3 and TRBJ2-1; the match to TRBD2 covers 11 bases. CDR1 is ENHRY, CDR2 SYGVKD, per germline. Unmatched junction bases numbered 7, after V lost 5 bases and J lost 4 bases. This CDR3 is built from 16 residues. CDR3 region: CAISTLTSGRYNEQFF. Written as DNA, the CDR3 is TGTGCCATCAGTACATTAACTAGCGGGAGATACAATGAGCAGTTCTTC.

V and J are TRBV4-2 and TRBJ2-2, with 10 bases aligning to TRBD2. V gave up 0 bases and J gave up 3 bases; unmatched junction bases: 7. The CDR3 has 18 amino acids. Germline V gives CDR1 LGHNA, CDR2 YNFKEQ. The CDR3 is CASSQDGRLAGDTGELFF. DNA for the CDR3: TGTGCCAGCAGCCAAGATGGGAGGCTAGCGGGAGACACCGGGGAGCTGTTTTTT.

The gene calls are TRBV6-5 and TRBJ2-7, with a weak D call TRBD1 (6 bases). The CDR3 contains 15 residues. Germline V CDR1 and CDR2: MNHEY, SVGAGI. Trimming took off 6 bases at V and 0 bases at J, with 15 bases between the two ends. CDR3 in DNA: TGTGCCAGCAGATGGGGGCAGGCGAGCTCCTACGAGCAGTACTTC. It encodes CASRWGQASSYEQYF.

The chain recombines TRBV7-3 with TRBJ2-3; 11 nucleotides line up with TRBD1. Germline-derived CDR1 and CDR2 are SGHTA and FQGTGA. V shed 2 bases, J shed 1 base, and the junction held 2 bases outside the gene matches. This CDR3 region has 16 residues. In DNA, the CDR3 is TGTGCCAGCAGCTTAGGGACAGGGGGAGGCACAGATACGCAGTATTTT. It is translated as CASSLGTGGGTDTQYF.